This TCR beta chain was documented in a study of T cell changes during pregnancy in multiple sclerosis. Repertoires were generated with immunoSEQ multiplex PCR, while TCRdb's copy carries only in-frame clones and drops some. The sample comprises 60,000 to 65,000 clones, approximately 92% of which are singletons, and roughly 2.7% rests with the top ten. This clonotype was obtained from a female donor in good health, enrolled as a control in a pregnancy study. The sample consisted of peripheral blood, taken in the second trimester of pregnancy.

CDR3 in amino acids: CAWSSGATYEQYF. CDR3 in DNA: TGTGCCTGGAGTAGCGGGGCCACCTACGAGCAGTACTTC. The rearrangement uses TRBV30 and TRBJ2-7; TRBD2 matches at 7 bases. Trimming removed 2 bases from V and 2 bases from J; junction bases left unmatched: 3. The CDR3 consists of 13 residues. CDR1 is GTSNPN, CDR2 SVGIG, per germline (reference sequence). Together with reference TRBV30 and TRBJ2-7, the CDR3 gives the full variable domain: SQTIHQWPATLVQPVGSPLSLECTVEGTSNPNLYWYRQAAGRGLQLLFYSVGIGQISSEVPQNLSASRPQDRQFILSSKKLLLSDSGFYLCAWSSGATYEQYFGPGTRLTVT.